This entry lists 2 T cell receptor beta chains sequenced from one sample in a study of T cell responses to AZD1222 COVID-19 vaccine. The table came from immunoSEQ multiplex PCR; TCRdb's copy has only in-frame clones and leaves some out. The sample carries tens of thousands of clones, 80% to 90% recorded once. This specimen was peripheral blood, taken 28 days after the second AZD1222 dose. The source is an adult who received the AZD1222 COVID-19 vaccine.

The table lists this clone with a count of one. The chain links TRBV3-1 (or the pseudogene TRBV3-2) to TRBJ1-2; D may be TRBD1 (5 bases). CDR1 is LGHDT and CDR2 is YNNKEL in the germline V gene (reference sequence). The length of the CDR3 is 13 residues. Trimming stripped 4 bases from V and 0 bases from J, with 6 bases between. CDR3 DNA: TGTGCCAGCAGCCTACAGGCTAACTATGGCTACACCTTC. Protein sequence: CASSLQANYGYTF.

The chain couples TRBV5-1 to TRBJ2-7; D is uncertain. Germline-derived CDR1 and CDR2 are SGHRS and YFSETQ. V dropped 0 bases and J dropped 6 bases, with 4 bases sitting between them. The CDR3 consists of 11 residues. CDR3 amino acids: CASSLAGEQYF. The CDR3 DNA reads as TGCGCCAGCAGCTTGGCGGGCGAGCAGTACTTC.